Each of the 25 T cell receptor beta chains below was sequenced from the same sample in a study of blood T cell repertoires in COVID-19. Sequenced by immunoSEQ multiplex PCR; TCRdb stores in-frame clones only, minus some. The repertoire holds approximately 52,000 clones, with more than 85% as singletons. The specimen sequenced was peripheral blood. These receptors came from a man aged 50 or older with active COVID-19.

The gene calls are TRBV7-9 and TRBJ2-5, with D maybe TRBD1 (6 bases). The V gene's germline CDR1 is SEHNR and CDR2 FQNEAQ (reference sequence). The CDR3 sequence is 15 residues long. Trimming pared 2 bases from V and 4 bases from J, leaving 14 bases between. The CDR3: CASSLQGPNRETQYF. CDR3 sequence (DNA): TGTGCCAGCAGCTTACAGGGGCCTAACCGAGAGACCCAGTACTTC.

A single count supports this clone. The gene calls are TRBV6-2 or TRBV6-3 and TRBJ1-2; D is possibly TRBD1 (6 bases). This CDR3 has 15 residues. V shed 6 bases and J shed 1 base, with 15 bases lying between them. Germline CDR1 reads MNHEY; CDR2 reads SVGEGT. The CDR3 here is CASSPRQDYNYGYTF. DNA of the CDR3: TGTGCCAGCAGCCCTAGACAGGATTATAACTATGGCTACACCTTC.

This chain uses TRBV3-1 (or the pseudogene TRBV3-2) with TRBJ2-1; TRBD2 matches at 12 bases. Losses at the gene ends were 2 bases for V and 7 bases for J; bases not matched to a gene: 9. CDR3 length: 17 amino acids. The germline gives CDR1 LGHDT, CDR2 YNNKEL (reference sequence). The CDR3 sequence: CASSQPGLAGRGNEQFF. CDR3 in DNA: TGTGCCAGCAGCCAACCTGGACTAGCGGGAAGGGGGAATGAGCAGTTCTTC.

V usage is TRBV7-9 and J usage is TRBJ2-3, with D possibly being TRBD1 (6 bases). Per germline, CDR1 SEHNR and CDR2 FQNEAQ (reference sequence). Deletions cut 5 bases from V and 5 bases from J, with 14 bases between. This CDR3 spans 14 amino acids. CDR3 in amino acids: CASSRWDTGDTQYF. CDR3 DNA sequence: TGTGCCAGCAGCAGATGGGACACGGGAGATACGCAGTATTTT.

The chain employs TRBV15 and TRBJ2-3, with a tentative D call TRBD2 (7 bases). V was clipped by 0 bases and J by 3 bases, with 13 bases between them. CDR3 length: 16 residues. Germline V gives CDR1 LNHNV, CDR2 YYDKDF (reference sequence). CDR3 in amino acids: CATSRDGGAGTDTQYF. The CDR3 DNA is TGTGCCACCAGCAGAGATGGGGGGGCCGGTACAGATACGCAGTATTTT.

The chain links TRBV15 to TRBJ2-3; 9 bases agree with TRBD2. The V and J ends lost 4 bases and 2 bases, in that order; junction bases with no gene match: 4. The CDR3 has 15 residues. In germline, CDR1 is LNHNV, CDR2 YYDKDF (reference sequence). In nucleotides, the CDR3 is TGTGCCACCAGCACGCAGCGGGAGGCCACAGATACGCAGTATTTT. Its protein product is CATSTQREATDTQYF.

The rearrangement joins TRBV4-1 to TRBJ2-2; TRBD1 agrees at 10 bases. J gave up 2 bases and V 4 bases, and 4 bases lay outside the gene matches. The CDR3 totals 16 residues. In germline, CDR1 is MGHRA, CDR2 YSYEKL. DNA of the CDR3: TGCGCCAGCAGCCCCCGGGACAGGGGCAACACCGGGGAGCTGTTTTTT. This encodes CASSPRDRGNTGELFF.

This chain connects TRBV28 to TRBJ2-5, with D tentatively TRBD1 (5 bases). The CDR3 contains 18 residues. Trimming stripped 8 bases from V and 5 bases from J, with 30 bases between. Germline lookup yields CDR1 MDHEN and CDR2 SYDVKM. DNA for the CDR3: TGTGCCAGCTCCCCCCCAGGGTACAGAGCTACTATTGGGGAGACCCAGTACTTC. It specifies CASSPPGYRATIGETQYF.

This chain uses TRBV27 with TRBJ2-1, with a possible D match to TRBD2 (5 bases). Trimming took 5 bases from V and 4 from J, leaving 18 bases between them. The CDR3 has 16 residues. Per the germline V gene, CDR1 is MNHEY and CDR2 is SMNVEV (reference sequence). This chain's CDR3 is CASSPTGGAWYNEQFF. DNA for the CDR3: TGTGCCAGCAGTCCTACCGGAGGAGCATGGTACAATGAGCAGTTCTTC.

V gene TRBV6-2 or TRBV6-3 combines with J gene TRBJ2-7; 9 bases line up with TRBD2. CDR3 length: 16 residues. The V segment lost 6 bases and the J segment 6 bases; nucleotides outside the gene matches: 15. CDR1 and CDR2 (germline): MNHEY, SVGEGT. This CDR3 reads CASSPSNSGRIGEQYF. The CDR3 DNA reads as TGTGCCAGCAGCCCCTCCAATAGCGGGAGAATTGGCGAGCAGTACTTC.

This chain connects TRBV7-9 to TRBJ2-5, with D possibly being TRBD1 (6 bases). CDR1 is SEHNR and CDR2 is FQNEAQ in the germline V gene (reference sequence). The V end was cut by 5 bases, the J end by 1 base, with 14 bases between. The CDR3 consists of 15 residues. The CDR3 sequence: CASSDRQARQETQYF. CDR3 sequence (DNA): TGTGCCAGCAGCGACAGACAGGCTCGCCAAGAGACCCAGTACTTC.

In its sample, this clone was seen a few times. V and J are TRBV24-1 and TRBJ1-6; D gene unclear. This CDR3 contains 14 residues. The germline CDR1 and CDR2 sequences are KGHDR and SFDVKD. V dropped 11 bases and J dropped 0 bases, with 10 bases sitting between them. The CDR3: CANTTDSYNSPLHF. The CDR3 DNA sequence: TGTGCCAATACAACAGACTCCTATAATTCACCCCTCCACTTT.

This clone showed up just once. The DNA of the CDR3 is TGTGCCAGTAGTACGGACGGACAGATGCAAGAGACCCAGTACTTC. Its translation: CASSTDGQMQETQYF. V is TRBV19 and J is TRBJ2-5; D might be TRBD1 (6 bases). The germline CDR1 and CDR2 sequences are LNHDA and SQIVND (reference sequence). This CDR3 spans 15 amino acids. Trimming stripped 4 bases from V and 2 bases from J, with 14 bases between.

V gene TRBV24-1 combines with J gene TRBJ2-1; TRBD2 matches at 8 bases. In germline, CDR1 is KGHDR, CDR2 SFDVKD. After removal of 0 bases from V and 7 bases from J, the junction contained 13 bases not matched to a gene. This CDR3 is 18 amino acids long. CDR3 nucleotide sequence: TGTGCCACCAGTGATTTGCAACCGGGACTAGGTCGCGGAAATGAGCAGTTCTTC. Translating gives CATSDLQPGLGRGNEQFF.

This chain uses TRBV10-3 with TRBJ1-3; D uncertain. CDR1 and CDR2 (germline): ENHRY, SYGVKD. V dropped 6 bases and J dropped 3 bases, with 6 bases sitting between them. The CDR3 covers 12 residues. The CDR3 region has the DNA TGTGCCATCAGCGGGGTTGGAAACACCATATATTTT. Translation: CAISGVGNTIYF.

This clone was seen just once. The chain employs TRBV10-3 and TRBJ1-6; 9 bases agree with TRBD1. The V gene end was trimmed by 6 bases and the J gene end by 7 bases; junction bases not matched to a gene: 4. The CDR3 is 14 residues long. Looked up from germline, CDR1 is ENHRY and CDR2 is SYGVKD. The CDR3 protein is CAIRRDRVNSPLHF. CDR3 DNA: TGTGCCATCAGAAGGGACAGGGTCAATTCACCCCTCCACTTT.

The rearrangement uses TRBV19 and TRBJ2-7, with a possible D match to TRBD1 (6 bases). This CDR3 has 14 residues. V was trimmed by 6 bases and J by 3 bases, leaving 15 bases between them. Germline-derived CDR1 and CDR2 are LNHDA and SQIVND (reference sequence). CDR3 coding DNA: TGTGCCAGTAGCGTAGAAACAGGGATCTACGAGCAGTACTTC. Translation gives CASSVETGIYEQYF.

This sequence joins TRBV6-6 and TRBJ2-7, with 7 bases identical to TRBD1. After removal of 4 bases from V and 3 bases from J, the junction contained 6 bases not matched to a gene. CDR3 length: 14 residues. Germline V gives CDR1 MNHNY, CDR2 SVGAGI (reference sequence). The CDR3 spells CASSLYRGNYEQYF. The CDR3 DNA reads TGTGCCAGCAGTTTATACAGGGGCAACTACGAGCAGTACTTC.

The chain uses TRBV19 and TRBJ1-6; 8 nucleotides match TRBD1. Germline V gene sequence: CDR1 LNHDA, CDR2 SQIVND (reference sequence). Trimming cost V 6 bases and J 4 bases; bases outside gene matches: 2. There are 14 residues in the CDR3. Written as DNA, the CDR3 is TGTGCCAGTAGGACAGGGGCTTATAATTCACCCCTCCACTTT. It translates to CASRTGAYNSPLHF.

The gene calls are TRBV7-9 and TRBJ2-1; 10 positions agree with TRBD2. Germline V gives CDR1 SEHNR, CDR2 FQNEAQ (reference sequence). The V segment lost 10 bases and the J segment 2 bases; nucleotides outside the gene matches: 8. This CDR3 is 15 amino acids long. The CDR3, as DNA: TGTGCCACAGACAGCGGGGGGGTCCCCTACAATGAGCAGTTCTTC. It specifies CATDSGGVPYNEQFF.

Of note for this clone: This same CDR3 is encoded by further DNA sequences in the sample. The chain's CDR3 is CASSQDRLAKNIQYF. The CDR3 DNA reads as TGTGCCAGCAGCCAAGATCGACTAGCCAAAAACATTCAGTACTTC. The gene calls are TRBV4-2 and TRBJ2-4, with D unresolved. Germline CDR1 is LGHNA and CDR2 is YNFKEQ. V was pared by 0 bases and J by 0 bases, with 6 bases between. The CDR3 consists of 15 residues.

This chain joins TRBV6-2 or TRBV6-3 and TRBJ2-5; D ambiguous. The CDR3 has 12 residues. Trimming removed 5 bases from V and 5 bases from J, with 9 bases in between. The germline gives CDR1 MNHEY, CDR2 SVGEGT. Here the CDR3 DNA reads TGTGCCAGCAGTGGGTCCGGGGAGACCCAGTACTTC. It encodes CASSGSGETQYF.

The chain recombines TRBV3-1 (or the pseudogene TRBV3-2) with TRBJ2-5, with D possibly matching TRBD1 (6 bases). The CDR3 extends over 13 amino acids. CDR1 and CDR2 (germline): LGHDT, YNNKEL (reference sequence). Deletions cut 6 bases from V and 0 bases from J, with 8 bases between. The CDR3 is CASRGTNQETQYF. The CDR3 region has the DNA TGTGCCAGCAGGGGGACAAACCAAGAGACCCAGTACTTC.

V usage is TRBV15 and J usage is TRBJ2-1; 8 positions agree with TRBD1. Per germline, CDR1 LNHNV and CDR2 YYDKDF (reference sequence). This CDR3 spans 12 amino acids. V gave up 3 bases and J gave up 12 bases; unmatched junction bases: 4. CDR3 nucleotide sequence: TGTGCCACCAGCAGTCAGGGGGCAGGGCAGTTCTTC. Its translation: CATSSQGAGQFF.

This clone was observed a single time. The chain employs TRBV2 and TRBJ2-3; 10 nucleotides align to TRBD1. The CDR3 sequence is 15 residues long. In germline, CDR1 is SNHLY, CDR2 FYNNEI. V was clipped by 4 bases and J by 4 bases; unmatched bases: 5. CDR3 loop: CASSAGQGLSDTQYF. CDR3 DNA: TGTGCCAGCAGTGCGGGACAGGGGTTGTCAGATACGCAGTATTTT.